A selection of T cell receptor beta chains follows, all from one sample in a study of shared T cell receptors in the human thymus. Method: immunoSEQ multiplex PCR; TCRdb's copy keeps in-frame clones and lacks some. The sample contains 450,000 to 650,000 clones, about 80% of which appear only once. This sample also appeared in a second study, on human thymus T cells.

Material: thymocytes. Every receptor here comes from a boy less than two years old with a congenital heart defect. Each CDR3 is given with its conserved first and last residue. D genes are given only for firm matches. Clone size is not always given. Where it is, it says once, few, many or a class for expanded clones.

clone_size j_call d_call v_call cdr3_nt cdr3_aa
NA TRBJ2-7 NA TRBV14 TGTGCCAGCGGAACTAGGCCCCACGAGCAGTACTTC CASGTRPHEQYF
NA TRBJ1-2 TRBD1 TRBV4-1 TGCGCCAGCAGCCACCATCAGGGGGTCGAGGGCTACACCTTC CASSHHQGVEGYTF
NA TRBJ2-3 NA TRBV27 TGTGCCAGCAGTTTATCCCAGCGGCCTAGCACAGATACGCAGTATTTT CASSLSQRPSTDTQYF
NA TRBJ2-1 NA TRBV21-1 TGTGCCAGCAGCCCTAGCGGGAGGTCCTGCAATGAGCAGTTCTTC CASSPSGRSCNEQFF
NA TRBJ2-1 TRBD2 TRBV28 TGTGCCAGCAGCCAGACTAGCGGGAGGGGAAGCTCCTACAATGAGCAGTTCTTC CASSQTSGRGSSYNEQFF
NA TRBJ1-1 NA TRBV28 TGTGCCAGCAGTTTACCTCGGCAGGGCCTGAACACTGAAGCTTTCTTT CASSLPRQGLNTEAFF
NA TRBJ2-7 NA TRBV19 TGTGCCAGTAGTCCCCAGGGAGGTCTCTACGAGCAGTACTTC CASSPQGGLYEQYF
NA TRBJ2-1 NA TRBV7-8 TGTGCCAGCAGTCCAGGGTGGGGGAGGTACTACAATGAGCAGTTCTTC CASSPGWGRYYNEQFF
NA TRBJ2-7 TRBD1 TRBV6-6 TGTGCCAGCAACAGGGGGCCCTACGAGCAGTACTTC CASNRGPYEQYF
NA TRBJ2-7 NA TRBV30 TGTGCCTGGTCTGCGGCGGGAACCTCCTACGAGCAGTACTTC CAWSAAGTSYEQYF
few TRBJ1-3 NA TRBV6-1 TGTGCCAGCAGTGACACAGTCTCTGGAAACACCATATATTTT CASSDTVSGNTIYF
NA TRBJ2-2 NA TRBV5-5 TGTGCCAGCAGCTTGAGGGAAGGGGAAAGGAACACCGGGGAGCTGTTTTTT CASSLREGERNTGELFF
NA TRBJ2-7 NA TRBV4-3 TGCGCCAGCAGCCAAAAAGACCTTTTGGGGGGAGACTACGAGCAGTACTTC CASSQKDLLGGDYEQYF
NA TRBJ1-1 TRBD1 TRBV27 TGTGCCAGCAGTCCTGACAGGGGAGGGAGAAAAAACACTGAAGCTTTCTTT CASSPDRGGRKNTEAFF
NA TRBJ2-1 NA TRBV7-2 TGTGCCAGCAGCTTACAGGGGGGCTCCTACAATGAGCAGTTCTTC CASSLQGGSYNEQFF
NA TRBJ1-5 NA TRBV7-2 TGTGCCAGCAGCAGCGACGGTTTCAATCAGCCCCAGCATTTT CASSSDGFNQPQHF
few TRBJ1-1 TRBD1 TRBV19 TGTGCCAGTAGGGCGGGACAGTATAACACTGAAGCTTTCTTT CASRAGQYNTEAFF
few TRBJ2-1 NA TRBV27 TGTGCCAGCAGTTCCGGAGGGCATGAGCAGTTCTTC CASSSGGHEQFF
NA TRBJ2-1 NA TRBV7-2 TGTGCCAGCGCTCGGGGGGCGGGCAATGAGCAGTTCTTC CASARGAGNEQFF
few TRBJ2-7 NA TRBV19 TGTGCCAGTAGTTTAGGGCCCTCCTACGAGCAGTACTTC CASSLGPSYEQYF
NA TRBJ1-3 TRBD1 TRBV10-3 TGTGCCATCAGTGAAAATCCTCCAGGGGGCGGTGGAAACACCATATATTTT CAISENPPGGGGNTIYF
NA TRBJ2-7 TRBD1 TRBV28 TGTGCCAGCAGCCTCGACAGGGGAGGCTACGAGCAGTACTTC CASSLDRGGYEQYF
NA TRBJ2-5 NA TRBV15 TGTGCCACCAGCGCCCGGAGGCGCATCAGGAGGGAAGAGACCCAGTACTTC CATSARRRIRREETQYF
NA TRBJ2-7 TRBD1 TRBV11-1 TGTGCCAGCAGCTCCTCTACCCTACAGGGGGCGCCGGTCGAGCAGTACTTC CASSSSTLQGAPVEQYF
NA TRBJ2-3 TRBD2 TRBV29-1 TGCAGCGTTGACCTAGCGGAGCTAGATACGCAGTATTTT CSVDLAELDTQYF
NA TRBJ2-1 TRBD1 TRBV7-9 TGTGCCAGCAGCTCGACAGGGTATGATGAGCAGTTCTTC CASSSTGYDEQFF
few TRBJ1-2 NA TRBV10-3 TGTGCCATCAGTGAGTGGTCAGACGGGGATGGCTACACCTTC CAISEWSDGDGYTF